This TCR beta chain was captured in a study of T cell changes during pregnancy in multiple sclerosis. The CDR3 is made up of 15 amino acids. Germline V gene lookup returns CDR1 LGHNA and CDR2 YSLEER. V gave up 1 base and J gave up 4 bases; unmatched junction bases: 5. Measured with immunoSEQ multiplex PCR; TCRdb has only the in-frame clones, and not every one. The sample shows around 30,000 clones, 89% of them seen only once. Sequenced material: CD8+ T cells from peripheral blood mononuclear cells, taken in the second trimester of pregnancy. This TCR derives from a female donor with multiple sclerosis, enrolled in a pregnancy study. The J gene is TRBJ1-2, the V gene TRBV4-3; 8 positions match TRBD1. CDR3 loop: CASSQGGTGAYGYTF. CDR3 DNA: TGCGCCAGCAGCCAAGGAGGGACAGGAGCCTATGGCTACACCTTC.